The 12 T cell receptor beta chains in this list originate from one sample, sequenced in a study of blood T cell repertoires in COVID-19. Some clones are missing from TCRdb's copy, which holds only in-frame ones; the method was immunoSEQ multiplex PCR. This sample has around 250,000 clones, with 80% to 90% found just once. The specimen sequenced was PBMCs or T cells enriched from blood (not recorded which). Every receptor here comes from a woman between 35 and 50 years old who had been exposed to COVID-19.

The chain is built from TRBV7-9 and TRBJ2-3, with TRBD2 matching over 8 bases. Germline CDR1 and CDR2: SEHNR and FQNEAQ (reference sequence). V lost 7 bases to trimming and J lost 6 bases; unmatched junction nucleotides: 15. This CDR3 region has 16 residues. The CDR3 DNA sequence: TGTGCCAGCACTTATGCCCGGGGGGGAGGTTCCGATACGCAGTATTTT. Its protein is CASTYARGGGSDTQYF.

The chain uses TRBV18 and TRBJ1-3; maybe TRBD1 (5 bases). Germline lookup yields CDR1 KGHSH and CDR2 LQKENI. The CDR3 is made up of 16 amino acids. V was trimmed by 3 bases and J by 9 bases, leaving 21 bases between them. CDR3 protein: CASSPYTGLTGGTIYF. The CDR3 DNA reads TGTGCCAGCTCACCTTATACGGGACTGACGGGTGGCACCATATATTTT.

The V and J genes are TRBV27 and TRBJ1-1; no clear D. Germline CDR1 and CDR2: MNHEY and SMNVEV (reference sequence). V dropped 8 bases and J dropped 1 base, with 14 bases sitting between them. This CDR3 comprises 14 residues. The CDR3 sequence: CASQIVWSNTEAFF. In nucleotides, the CDR3 is TGTGCCAGCCAAATAGTATGGTCGAACACTGAAGCTTTCTTT.

The chain couples TRBV25-1 to TRBJ2-2; D perhaps matches TRBD2 (7 bases). Between the trimmed V and J ends, which lost 7 bases and 3 bases, there was a span of 15 bases. Germline lookup yields CDR1 MGHDK and CDR2 SYGVNS. CDR3 length: 15 residues. The CDR3 coding sequence is TGTGCCAGCACCCCATCGGGGGGCTACACCGGGGAGCTGTTTTTT. It translates to CASTPSGGYTGELFF. Filled out from reference TRBV25-1 and TRBJ2-2, the complete variable domain reads EADIYQTPRYLVIGTGKKITLECSQTMGHDKMYWYQQDPGMELHLIHYSYGVNSTEKGDLSSESTVSRIRTEHFPLTLESARPSHTSQYLCASTPSGGYTGELFFGEGSRLTVL.

The V gene is TRBV4-1, the J gene TRBJ2-5; 9 bases match TRBD1. With 1 base clipped from V and 3 bases from J, the junction kept 3 bases outside the gene matches. CDR3 length equals 15 residues. Germline CDR1 and CDR2: MGHRA and YSYEKL. CDR3 DNA sequence: TGCGCCAGCAGCCAAGGACAGGGGGGGAAAGAGACCCAGTACTTC. Translation gives CASSQGQGGKETQYF.

This chain connects TRBV7-3 to TRBJ1-1; 12 nucleotides agree with TRBD1. The CDR3 sequence is 15 residues long. CDR1 and CDR2 (germline): SGHTA, FQGTGA. The ends lost 4 bases at V and 4 bases at J; junction bases unmatched: 4. The CDR3 protein is CASSYRDRGLTEAFF. CDR3 DNA: TGTGCCAGCAGCTACCGGGACAGGGGGCTCACTGAAGCTTTCTTT.

This clone has a single count. The gene calls are TRBV6-5 and TRBJ1-6, with 7 bases matching TRBD1. The CDR3 extends over 16 amino acids. Germline assignment: CDR1 MNHEY and CDR2 SVGAGI. V trimming: 0 bases; J trimming: 9 bases; junction bases outside the gene matches: 8. The CDR3 is CASSYSGARGFSPLHF. The CDR3 DNA sequence: TGTGCCAGCAGTTACTCGGGTGCCAGGGGGTTTTCACCCCTCCACTTT.

V and J are TRBV6-5 and TRBJ1-5, with a weak D call TRBD1 (5 bases). This CDR3 contains 14 residues. V dropped 6 bases and J dropped 6 bases, with 15 bases sitting between them. The germline V gene has CDR1 MNHEY and CDR2 SVGAGI. The CDR3 loop is CASRMGGDSQPQHF. In DNA form, the CDR3 reads TGTGCCAGCAGGATGGGGGGGGATAGTCAGCCCCAGCATTTT.

This chain joins TRBV5-4 and TRBJ2-3; 9 positions agree with TRBD2. The CDR3 sequence is 16 residues long. Looked up from germline, CDR1 is SGHNT and CDR2 is YYREEE (reference sequence). Losses at the gene ends were 1 base for V and 9 bases for J; bases not matched to a gene: 12. CDR3 in DNA: TGTGCCAGCAGCTTGCCTGGGGCTAGCGGGGAAGGAACGCAGTATTTT. Encoded protein: CASSLPGASGEGTQYF.

The gene calls are TRBV21-1 and TRBJ2-7; TRBD2 reflects the table's D call only, with no check against the DNA. TRBV21-1 is designated a pseudogene. This CDR3 comprises 16 residues. CDR3 region: CASNKNRGAGDYEQYV. CDR3 coding DNA: TGTGCCAGCAACAAGAATAGGGGAGCGGGAGATTACGAGCAGTACGTC.

CDR3 loop: CAWSTFAAQGLNYGYTF. In DNA, the CDR3 is TGTGCCTGGTCTACATTCGCGGCCCAGGGTCTTAACTATGGCTACACCTTC. The chain is built from TRBV30 and TRBJ1-2; a weak D match, TRBD1 (5 bases). The V end lost 5 bases, the J end lost 1 base, and 23 bases lay between the germline ends. CDR1 GTSNPN and CDR2 SVGIG come from the germline V gene (reference sequence). The CDR3 runs to 17 residues.

The V call is TRBV3-1 (or the pseudogene TRBV3-2), the J call TRBJ2-1; 10 nucleotides match TRBD1. Germline V gene lookup returns CDR1 LGHDT and CDR2 YNNKEL (reference sequence). The V gene end was trimmed by 4 bases and the J gene end by 6 bases; junction bases not matched to a gene: 9. The CDR3 covers 16 residues. The CDR3 nucleotides read TGTGCCAGCAGCCGGGACAGGGGAGTTACGGGCAATGAGCAGTTCTTC. Amino acids: CASSRDRGVTGNEQFF.